The present entry profiles one T cell receptor (beta chain) with its context. Generated by immunoSEQ multiplex PCR, the TCRdb table keeps only in-frame clones and is missing some. The sample contains some 77,000 clones, 75% to 90% of which appear only once. These data belong to a study of OX40 agonist ivuxolimab in advanced cancers. Blood draws occurred at baseline, cycle 4 day 1, and cycle 7 day 1. V was pared by 4 bases and J by 4 bases, with 11 bases between. This CDR3 is built from 14 residues. Germline V lookup: CDR1 MNHEY, CDR2 SVGAGI. This clonotype was obtained from an adult with an advanced solid tumor such as melanoma, head and neck, liver or kidney cancer. Sequenced material: CD4+ or CD8+ T cells sorted from blood, taken in a trial of the OX40 agonist ivuxolimab. The rearrangement joins TRBV6-5 to TRBJ1-5; D is uncertain. The CDR3 DNA reads as TGTGCCAGCAGTTCAATTCAAGGGAATCAGCCCCAGCATTTT. This encodes CASSSIQGNQPQHF.